The entry that follows covers one TCR beta chain sequence. It was CD45RO-negative cells, positively selected for CCR7, that made up naive CD8 cells, with terminally differentiated effector memory CD45RA+ cells excluded. The data were produced by immunoSEQ multiplex PCR, yet TCRdb's version contains in-frame clones alone and is incomplete. The table includes fewer than 700,000 clones, approximately 95% detected once. This sample was taken from a study of shared clonotypes between healthy human individuals. The CDR3 sequence is 12 residues long. V was shortened by 0 bases and J by 6 bases, with 5 bases between the two germline ends. Looked up from germline, CDR1 is MNHNY and CDR2 is SVGAGI (reference sequence).

The sequenced sample was naive CD8+ T cells sorted from blood. This rearrangement joins TRBV6-6 to TRBJ1-1; no clear D gene. The source of this sequence is a woman in her 30s in good health. The CDR3 protein is CASSYSGAEAFF. CDR3 in DNA: TGTGCCAGCAGTTACTCGGGAGCTGAAGCTTTCTTT.